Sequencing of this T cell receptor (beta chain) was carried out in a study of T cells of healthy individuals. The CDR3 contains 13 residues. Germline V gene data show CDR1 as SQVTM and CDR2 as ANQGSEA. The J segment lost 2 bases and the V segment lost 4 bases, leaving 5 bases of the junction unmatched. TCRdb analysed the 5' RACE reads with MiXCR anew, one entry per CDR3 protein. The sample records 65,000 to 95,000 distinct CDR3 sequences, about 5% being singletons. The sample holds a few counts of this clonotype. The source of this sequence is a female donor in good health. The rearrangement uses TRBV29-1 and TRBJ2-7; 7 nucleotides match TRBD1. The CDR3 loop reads CSVGFQGAYEQYF. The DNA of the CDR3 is TGCAGCGTTGGGTTCCAGGGGGCCTACGAGCAGTACTTC.